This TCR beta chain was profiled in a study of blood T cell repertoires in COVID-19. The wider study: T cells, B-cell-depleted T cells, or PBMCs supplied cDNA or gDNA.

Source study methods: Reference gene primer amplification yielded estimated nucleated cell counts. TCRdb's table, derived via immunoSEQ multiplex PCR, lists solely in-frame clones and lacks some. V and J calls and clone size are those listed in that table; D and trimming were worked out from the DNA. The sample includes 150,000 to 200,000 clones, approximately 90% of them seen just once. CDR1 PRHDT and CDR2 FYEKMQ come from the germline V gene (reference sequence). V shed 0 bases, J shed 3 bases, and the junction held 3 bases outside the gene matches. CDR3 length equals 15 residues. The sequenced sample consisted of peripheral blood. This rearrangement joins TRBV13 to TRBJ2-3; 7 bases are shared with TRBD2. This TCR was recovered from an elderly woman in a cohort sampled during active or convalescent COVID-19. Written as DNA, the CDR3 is TGTGCCAGCAGCTTAGGTGGCGGGAGAACAGATACGCAGTATTTT. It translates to CASSLGGGRTDTQYF.